Presented here are 8 T cell receptor beta chains from one specimen sequenced in a study of blood T cell repertoires in COVID-19 (dated by TCRdb to 2020 to 2022). Receptor amplification or capture employed the immunoSEQ multiplex PCR assay. TCRdb retrieved this table from immuneACCESS and kept in-frame rearrangements only. Not all clones are present; in checked studies, unresolved V genes account for under half, and no reason is known for the remainder. Counted in this sample were roughly 250,000 clones; about 82% of them appeared once. The ten top clones hold approximately 2% of the sample. Sequencing was carried out using PBMCs or T cells enriched from blood (not recorded which). The receptors derive from a woman between 50 and 59 years old who had recovered from COVID-19.

The rearrangement links TRBV6-5 to TRBJ2-1, with 10 bases that match TRBD2. The CDR3 loop spans 14 amino acids. Germline loops: CDR1 MNHEY, CDR2 SVGAGI. V was clipped by 10 bases and J by 11 bases; unmatched bases: 14. The DNA of the CDR3 is TGTGCCACCAAAGTGGGACTAGCGAGCGTGAAGCAGTTCTTC. It translates to CATKVGLASVKQFF.

V usage is TRBV4-2 and J usage is TRBJ2-7; no clear D gene. CDR3 length: 15 amino acids. The V gene lost 0 bases and the J gene lost 0 bases, with 9 bases spanning the gap. CDR1 LGHNA and CDR2 YNFKEQ come from the germline V gene. Here the CDR3 DNA reads TGTGCCAGCAGCCAAGATTATAAGAGCTCCTACGAGCAGTACTTC. Its translation is CASSQDYKSSYEQYF.

The chain recombines TRBV5-1 with TRBJ2-1, with D tentatively TRBD1 (6 bases). Germline CDR1 is SGHRS and CDR2 is YFSETQ. The CDR3 is made up of 12 amino acids. Trimming pared 4 bases from V and 6 bases from J, leaving 8 bases between. CDR3 in DNA: TGCGCCAGCAGCGCGACAGGCAATGAGCAGTTCTTC. Translation: CASSATGNEQFF.

V usage is TRBV28 and J usage is TRBJ2-3; 7 bases line up with TRBD2. The CDR3 has 14 amino acids. Germline trimming cut 6 bases from V and 0 bases from J; bases unmatched to any gene: 3. Per the germline V gene, CDR1 is MDHEN and CDR2 is SYDVKM. The CDR3: CASRSSGSTDTQYF. CDR3 nucleotides: TGTGCCAGCAGAAGTAGCGGGAGCACAGATACGCAGTATTTT. The variable domain in full, with the rest retrieved from reference TRBV28 and TRBJ2-3, is DVKVTQSSRYLVKRTGEKVFLECVQDMDHENMFWYRQDPGLGLRLIYFSYDVKMKEKGDIPEGYSVSREKKERFSLILESASTNQTSMYLCASRSSGSTDTQYFGPGTRLTVL.

This clone was recorded once. V gene TRBV11-3 combines with J gene TRBJ2-5; D might be TRBD2 (5 bases). The CDR3 covers 19 residues. Germline CDR1 reads SGHNT; CDR2 reads YENEEA. Trimming removed 1 base at V and 1 base at J, with 22 bases between. CDR3 DNA sequence: TGTGCCAGCAGCTTAGGCGGGCATTCTGGGGTATCAGCCCAAGAGACCCAGTACTTC. This codes for CASSLGGHSGVSAQETQYF. Together with reference TRBV11-3 and TRBJ2-5, the CDR3 gives the full variable domain: EAGVVQSPRYKIIEKKQPVAFWCNPISGHNTLYWYLQNLGQGPELLIRYENEEAVDDSQLPKDRFSAERLKGVDSTLKIQPAELGDSAVYLCASSLGGHSGVSAQETQYFGPGTRLLVL.

This chain links TRBV29-1 with TRBJ2-7; a weak D match, TRBD1 (6 bases). The V end was cut by 0 bases, the J end by 6 bases, with 12 bases between. The CDR3 is 13 residues long. Germline lookup yields CDR1 SQVTM and CDR2 ANQGSEA. CDR3 DNA sequence: TGCAGCGTTGAAGAGCAGGGGATGGGCGAGCAGTACTTC. Amino acids: CSVEEQGMGEQYF.

V gene TRBV5-1 combines with J gene TRBJ1-2, with 8 bases aligning to TRBD1. The CDR3 has 16 amino acids. After removal of 2 bases from V and 2 bases from J, the junction contained 8 bases not matched to a gene. Germline V gene data show CDR1 as SGHRS and CDR2 as YFSETQ. CDR3 in amino acids: CASSLPGTGLNYGYTF. The CDR3 DNA follows: TGCGCCAGCAGCTTACCCGGGACAGGACTCAACTATGGCTACACCTTC. Full variable domain (rest looked up from reference TRBV5-1 and TRBJ1-2): KAGVTQTPRYLIKTRGQQVTLSCSPISGHRSVSWYQQTPGQGLQFLFEYFSETQRNKGNFPGRFSGRQFSNSRSEMNVSTLELGDSALYLCASSLPGTGLNYGYTFGSGTRLTVV.

The rearrangement links TRBV18 to TRBJ1-1; the D is unclear. The CDR3 is made up of 15 amino acids. V was pared by 4 bases and J by 2 bases, with 14 bases between. Germline assignment: CDR1 KGHSH and CDR2 LQKENI. In nucleotides, the CDR3 is TGTGCCAGCTCACAACAGTGGTCCCCAAACACTGAAGCTTTCTTT. Protein: CASSQQWSPNTEAFF.